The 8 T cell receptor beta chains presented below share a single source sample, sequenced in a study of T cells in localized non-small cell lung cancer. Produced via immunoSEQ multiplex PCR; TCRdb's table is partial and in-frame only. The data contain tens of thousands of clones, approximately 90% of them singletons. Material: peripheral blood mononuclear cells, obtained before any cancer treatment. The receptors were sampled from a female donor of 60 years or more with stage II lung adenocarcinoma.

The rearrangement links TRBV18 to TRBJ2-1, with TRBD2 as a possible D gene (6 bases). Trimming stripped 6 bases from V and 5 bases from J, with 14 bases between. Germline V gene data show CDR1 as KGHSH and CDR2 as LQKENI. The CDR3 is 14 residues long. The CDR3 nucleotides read TGTGCCAGCTCCCCCGGGAGTGCGGACAATGAGCAGTTCTTC. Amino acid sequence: CASSPGSADNEQFF.

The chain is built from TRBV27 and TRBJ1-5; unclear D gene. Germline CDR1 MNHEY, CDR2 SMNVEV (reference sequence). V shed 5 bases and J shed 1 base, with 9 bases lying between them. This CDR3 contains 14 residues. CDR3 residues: CASSLFSSNQPQHF. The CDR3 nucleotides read TGTGCCAGCAGTCTCTTTTCCAGCAATCAGCCCCAGCATTTT.

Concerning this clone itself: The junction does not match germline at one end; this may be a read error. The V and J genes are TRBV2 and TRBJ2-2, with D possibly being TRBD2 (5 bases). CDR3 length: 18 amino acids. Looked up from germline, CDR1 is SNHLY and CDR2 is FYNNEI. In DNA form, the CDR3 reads TGTGCCAGCAACCCTATTTTCCAGTTTACATACGAACACCGGGGAGCTGTTTTT. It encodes CASNPIFQFTYEHRGAVF.

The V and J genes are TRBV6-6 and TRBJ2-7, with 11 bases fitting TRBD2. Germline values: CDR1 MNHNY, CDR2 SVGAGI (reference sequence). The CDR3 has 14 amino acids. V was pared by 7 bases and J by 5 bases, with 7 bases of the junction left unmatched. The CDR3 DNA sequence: TGTGCCAGCATTCGAGGGACTAGCGGCAACGAGCAGTACTTC. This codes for CASIRGTSGNEQYF.

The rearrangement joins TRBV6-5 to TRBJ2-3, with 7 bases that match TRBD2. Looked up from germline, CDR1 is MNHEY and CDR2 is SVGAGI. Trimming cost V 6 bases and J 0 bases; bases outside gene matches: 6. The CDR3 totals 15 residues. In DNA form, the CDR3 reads TGTGCCAGCAGCCTCAGCGGGATAAGCACAGATACGCAGTATTTT. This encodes CASSLSGISTDTQYF.

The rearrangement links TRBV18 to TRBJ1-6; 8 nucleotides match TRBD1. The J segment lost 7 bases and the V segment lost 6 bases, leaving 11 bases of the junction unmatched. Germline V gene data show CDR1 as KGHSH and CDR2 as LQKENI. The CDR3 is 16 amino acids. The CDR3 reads CASSTAGGAENSPLHF. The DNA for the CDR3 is TGTGCCAGCTCTACCGCAGGGGGCGCGGAAAATTCACCCCTCCACTTT.

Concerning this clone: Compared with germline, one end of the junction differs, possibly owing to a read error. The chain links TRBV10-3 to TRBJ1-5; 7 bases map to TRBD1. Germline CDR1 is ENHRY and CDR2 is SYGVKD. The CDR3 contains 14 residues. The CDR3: CAVSGDSRNQPQHF. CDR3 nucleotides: TGTGCCGTCAGTGGGGACAGCCGAAATCAGCCCCAGCATTTT.

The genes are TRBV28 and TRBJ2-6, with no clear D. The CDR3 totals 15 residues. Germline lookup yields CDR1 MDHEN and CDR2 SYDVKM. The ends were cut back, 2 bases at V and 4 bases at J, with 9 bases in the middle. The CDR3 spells CASSLEAPGANVLTF. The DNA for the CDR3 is TGTGCCAGCAGTTTAGAGGCTCCGGGGGCCAACGTCCTGACTTTC.